This T cell receptor beta chain was identified in a study of shared clonotypes between healthy human individuals. General observations from the study: In this cohort, only blood was sampled, and tissue repertoires likely differ. A small donor pool kept down the genetic and exposure-history diversity that was represented. What rarefaction showed was incomplete sorted-subset sequencing despite large depth.

CD45RO-negative, CCR7-positively selected cells formed the naive CD8 fraction, excluding terminally differentiated effector memory CD45RA+ cells. Looked up from germline, CDR1 is SGHAT and CDR2 is FQNNGV. V lost 5 bases and J 6 bases, leaving 15 bases between the germline ends. CDR3 length equals 14 residues. Per sorted-subset replicate PCR, input was 200 to 250 ng DNA, representing tens of thousands of T cell genomes. Clones were sequenced by immunoSEQ multiplex PCR, and TCRdb holds only the in-frame ones, with some missing. The sample carries fewer than 800,000 clones, around 92% recorded once. On this clone: Antigen: not known.

This clonotype was obtained from a man between 25 and 39 years old in good health. The chain is built from TRBV11-2 and TRBJ2-3; perhaps TRBD2 as D (5 bases). The sample consisted of naive CD8+ T cells sorted from blood. CDR3: CASSPGLGEDTQYF. The CDR3 DNA reads TGTGCCAGCAGCCCTGGACTGGGTGAGGATACGCAGTATTTT.